This TCR beta chain was captured by sequencing in a study of blood T cell repertoires in COVID-19. Profiling relied on immunoSEQ multiplex PCR, and the TCRdb table lists in-frame clones only, not all of them. Here the sample spans approximately 300,000 clones, more than 90% being singletons. This CDR3 has 15 residues. Germline V lookup: CDR1 LNHDA, CDR2 SQIVND (reference sequence). V was trimmed by 7 bases and J by 0 bases, leaving 13 bases between them. This receptor was obtained from a woman in her twenties or thirties who had recovered from COVID-19. The rearrangement links TRBV19 to TRBJ1-3; no clear D. Sample: PBMCs or T cells enriched from blood (not recorded which). The CDR3: CASMAGLHSGNTIYF. CDR3 nucleotide sequence: TGTGCCAGTATGGCGGGTCTCCACTCTGGAAACACCATATATTTT.